This entry concerns a single TCR beta chain. The antigen is unknown. Libraries were prepared by immunoSEQ multiplex PCR; TCRdb keeps only in-frame clonotypes and omits some of them. This table has under 6,500 clones, 75% to 95% appearing once. Samples were taken several times over chemoradiotherapy. V was clipped by 3 bases and J by 1 base, with 6 bases between them. The CDR3 contains 13 residues. CDR1 and CDR2 from the germline V gene are MNHEY and SMNVEV (reference sequence). The sample is drawn from a study of chemoradiotherapy in HPV16-positive cancers. Looking at the study overall: Functional T-cell assays on two HPV16-positive patients' cells defined candidate HPV-specific clones and common TCR motifs.

Study results and caveats: Better recurrence-free survival went with HPV-responsive T-cell expansion in HPV16-positive patients. Candidate HPV-specific clones and E7-related TCR motifs grew in tumor during treatment.

This sequence originates from a human donor with HPV-associated anogenital cancer. Sequencing used tumor tissue, obtained from a patient who underwent chemoradiotherapy. The chain has TRBV27 and TRBJ1-1, with a weak D call TRBD1 (5 bases). The CDR3 reads CASSLGENTEAFF. The CDR3 DNA reads TGTGCCAGCAGTTTGGGGGAGAACACTGAAGCTTTCTTT.